Shown below are 22 T cell receptor beta chains from a single sample sequenced in a study of technical replicates of blood from a few donors. Libraries were prepared by immunoSEQ multiplex PCR; TCRdb keeps only in-frame clonotypes and omits some of them. The sample includes some 80,000 clones, approximately 96% seen only once; the top ten take around 0.28%. Sequencing was done on a sample of T cells isolated from PBMCs. These receptors were collected from a human donor in good health.

In nucleotides, the CDR3 is TGTGCCAGCAGTTATCCTACGGGGACAGGGGGGAACGCTTTCTTT. Translating it yields CASSYPTGTGGNAFF. The J gene is TRBJ1-1, the V gene TRBV6-6; TRBD1 agrees at 11 bases. The CDR3 extends over 15 amino acids. The germline CDR1 and CDR2 sequences are MNHNY and SVGAGI (reference sequence). J gave up 11 bases and V 3 bases, and 11 bases lay outside the gene matches.

The chain links TRBV30 to TRBJ1-2; D is ambiguous. This CDR3 is built from 13 residues. V lost 5 bases and J 4 bases, leaving 14 bases between the germline ends. CDR1 GTSNPN and CDR2 SVGIG come from the germline V gene (reference sequence). The CDR3 loop reads CAWGSSGSYGYTF. The CDR3 nucleotides are TGTGCCTGGGGGAGCTCCGGGAGCTATGGCTACACCTTC.

This clone has only one observation. V gene TRBV30 combines with J gene TRBJ2-5; 9 bases agree with TRBD2. With V trimmed by 6 bases and J by 5 bases, 10 bases remained unmatched. Per the germline V gene, CDR1 is GTSNPN and CDR2 is SVGIG (reference sequence). This CDR3 spans 14 amino acids. CDR3 coding DNA: TGTGCCTGCCAGGCTTGGCTAGCGGGGGAGACCCAGTACTTC. It yields the protein CACQAWLAGETQYF.

The chain employs TRBV19 and TRBJ2-1; a possible D gene is TRBD1 (6 bases). CDR1 and CDR2 (germline): LNHDA, SQIVND (reference sequence). The CDR3 loop spans 14 amino acids. V was clipped by 5 bases and J by 3 bases, with 11 bases between them. This CDR3 reads CASSVTGIYNEQFF. CDR3 coding DNA: TGTGCCAGTAGTGTAACAGGGATCTACAATGAGCAGTTCTTC. Filled out from reference TRBV19 and TRBJ2-1, the complete variable domain reads DGGITQSPKYLFRKEGQNVTLSCEQNLNHDAMYWYRQDPGQGLRLIYYSQIVNDFQKGDIAEGYSVSREKKESFPLTVTSAQKNPTAFYLCASSVTGIYNEQFFGPGTRLTVL.

The genes are TRBV4-3 and TRBJ2-7; 7 bases fit TRBD2. V trimming: 3 bases; J trimming: 2 bases; junction bases outside the gene matches: 7. Germline loops: CDR1 LGHNA, CDR2 YSLEER. This CDR3 has 15 amino acids. In nucleotides, the CDR3 is TGCGCCAGCAGCCAGGCGGGACTACCAACCTACGAGCAGTACTTC. Its protein is CASSQAGLPTYEQYF.

This sequence joins TRBV5-4 and TRBJ1-1; D possibly corresponds to TRBD1 (5 bases). V was pared by 4 bases and J by 1 base, with 8 bases between. From germline, CDR1 is SGHNT and CDR2 YYREEE (reference sequence). CDR3 size: 13 residues. The CDR3 coding sequence is TGTGCCAGCAGCGATACAGGGAACACTGAAGCTTTCTTT. This encodes CASSDTGNTEAFF. Using reference TRBV5-4 and TRBJ1-1 for the parts outside the CDR3, the full variable domain is ETGVTQSPTHLIKTRGQQVTLRCSSQSGHNTVSWYQQALGQGPQFIFQYYREEENGRGNFPPRFSGLQFPNYSSELNVNALELDDSALYLCASSDTGNTEAFFGQGTRLTVV.

The rearrangement links TRBV7-2 to TRBJ2-7, with 9 bases fitting TRBD2. Trimming at V came to 3 bases and at J to 0 bases, leaving 6 bases not matched to a gene. CDR1 is SGHTA and CDR2 is FQGNSA in the germline V gene. The CDR3 contains 16 residues. The CDR3 sequence: CASSFGAGGPSYEQYF. The CDR3 DNA sequence: TGTGCCAGCAGCTTCGGAGCGGGAGGCCCCTCCTACGAGCAGTACTTC.

J is TRBJ1-4 and V is TRBV29-1, with 9 nucleotides matching TRBD1. This CDR3 region has 13 residues. The germline CDR1 and CDR2 sequences are SQVTM and ANQGSEA. The junction had 4 bases not matched to a gene; V was cut back by 6 bases and J by 5 bases. The CDR3 nucleotides read TGCAGCGTACTGGACAGGGGAAATGAAAAACTGTTTTTT. It codes for CSVLDRGNEKLFF.

V is TRBV18 and J is TRBJ2-3, with a tentative D call TRBD1 (5 bases). Germline-derived CDR1 and CDR2 are KGHSH and LQKENI. The CDR3 sequence is 16 residues long. V was cut by 5 bases and J by 0 bases, with 15 bases left in between. CDR3 loop: CASSSRQGLSTDTQYF. The CDR3 coding sequence is TGTGCCAGCTCATCCCGGCAGGGCCTTAGCACAGATACGCAGTATTTT.

This chain joins TRBV12-5 and TRBJ2-7; 8 nucleotides align to TRBD1. Germline lookup yields CDR1 LGHNT and CDR2 FRNRAP. Germline trimming cut 2 bases from V and 6 bases from J; bases unmatched to any gene: 3. The CDR3 runs 13 residues. The CDR3 here is CASGLIRGREQYF. In nucleotides, the CDR3 is TGTGCTAGTGGTTTGATCAGGGGGCGCGAGCAGTACTTC.

The chain is built from TRBV5-4 and TRBJ2-5; 12 nucleotides align to TRBD2. The V segment lost 0 bases and the J segment 5 bases; nucleotides outside the gene matches: 2. This CDR3 has 15 residues. From germline, CDR1 is SGHNT and CDR2 YYREEE (reference sequence). For the CDR3, the DNA is TGTGCCAGCAGCTTGGGACTAGCGGGAGTTGAGACCCAGTACTTC. It yields the protein CASSLGLAGVETQYF.

This chain connects TRBV4-3 to TRBJ2-7; D remains unclear. The germline V gene encodes CDR1 LGHNA and CDR2 YSLEER. The CDR3 is made up of 15 amino acids. Trimming removed 4 bases from V and 5 bases from J, with 18 bases in between. The CDR3 protein is CASSPLIAVVHEQYF. The CDR3 coding sequence is TGCGCCAGCAGCCCCCTAATCGCGGTTGTACACGAGCAGTACTTC.

The chain joins TRBV6-5 to TRBJ2-7; 8 bases are a match to TRBD2. V lost 3 bases, J lost 4 bases, and 8 bases stayed unmatched. The germline CDR1 and CDR2 sequences are MNHEY and SVGAGI. CDR3 length: 15 amino acids. CDR3 coding DNA: TGTGCCAGCAGTTATACGCGACTAGCGTTTTACGAGCAGTACTTC. This sequence encodes CASSYTRLAFYEQYF.

The chain combines TRBV27 with TRBJ2-3; D may be TRBD2 (6 bases). The CDR3 has 18 amino acids. The V and J ends lost 2 bases and 6 bases respectively, with 24 bases between them. Per the germline V gene, CDR1 is MNHEY and CDR2 is SMNVEV (reference sequence). The CDR3 DNA reads as TGTGCCAGCAGTTTAAGGGGCAGAGTCGGAGGGTTCAAGGATACGCAGTATTTT. Translation: CASSLRGRVGGFKDTQYF.

The chain recombines TRBV6-5 with TRBJ2-1; TRBD2 matches at 8 bases. The V segment lost 3 bases and the J segment 0 bases; nucleotides outside the gene matches: 4. The CDR3 extends over 16 amino acids. CDR1 and CDR2 from the germline V gene are MNHEY and SVGAGI. In nucleotides, the CDR3 is TGTGCCAGCAGTTATTCCGGGACTAGCTCCTACAATGAGCAGTTCTTC. The encoded protein is CASSYSGTSSYNEQFF.

The CDR3 bases are TGTGCCGCCCTACTAGCGACCTCCTACAATGAGCAGTTCTTC. This sequence encodes CAALLATSYNEQFF. The chain is built from TRBV30 and TRBJ2-1; 7 bases align to TRBD2. This CDR3 has 14 amino acids. V shed 8 bases, J shed 0 bases, and the junction held 7 bases outside the gene matches. Germline-derived CDR1 and CDR2 are GTSNPN and SVGIG (reference sequence).

The genes are TRBV7-9 and TRBJ1-2; D is unresolved. The CDR3 has 14 amino acids. V was pared by 2 bases and J by 3 bases, with 10 bases between. Germline lookup yields CDR1 SEHNR and CDR2 FQNEAQ (reference sequence). The CDR3 coding sequence is TGTGCCAGCAGCTTATCGGAGCATTACTATGGCTACACCTTC. It encodes CASSLSEHYYGYTF.

CDR3 nucleotide sequence: TGTGCCTGGACTAGCGGGAGGGACGAGCAGTACTTC. It encodes CAWTSGRDEQYF. The chain uses TRBV30 and TRBJ2-7, with TRBD2 matching over 12 bases. The CDR3 spans 12 residues. Looked up from germline, CDR1 is GTSNPN and CDR2 is SVGIG (reference sequence). V lost 4 bases to trimming and J lost 5 bases; unmatched junction nucleotides: 0.

The rearrangement uses TRBV11-2 and TRBJ2-7, with 8 bases fitting TRBD2. This CDR3 has 14 residues. The germline CDR1 and CDR2 sequences are SGHAT and FQNNGV. Unmatched junction bases numbered 4, after V lost 4 bases and J lost 2 bases. CDR3 bases: TGTGCCAGCAGCTCTACTAGCGGTCCCTACGAGCAGTACTTC. Its translation: CASSSTSGPYEQYF.

This clone was picked up one time. V is TRBV6-5 and J is TRBJ2-3, with D possibly being TRBD2 (6 bases). V lost 0 bases, J lost 2 bases, and 12 bases lay in between. The V gene's germline CDR1 is MNHEY and CDR2 SVGAGI. The CDR3 is 16 residues long. CDR3 bases: TGTGCCAGCAGTTACTCGATGTGGGACTTCACAGATACGCAGTATTTT. Translation: CASSYSMWDFTDTQYF.

The rearrangement links TRBV9 to TRBJ1-5; D unclear. In germline, CDR1 is SGDLS, CDR2 YYNGEE. The CDR3 is 16 residues long. V was cut by 0 bases and J by 5 bases, with 15 bases left in between. CDR3 coding DNA: TGTGCCAGCAGCGTAGGGTCCGGGAGGATGGATCAGCCCCAGCATTTT. As protein: CASSVGSGRMDQPQHF.

This rearrangement joins TRBV30 to TRBJ2-7; possibly TRBD1 for D (5 bases). This CDR3 has 13 amino acids. Trimming stripped 1 base from V and 5 bases from J, with 12 bases between. The germline CDR1 and CDR2 sequences are GTSNPN and SVGIG (reference sequence). CDR3 in DNA: TGTGCCTGGAGTGAGGGGAACGGCAACGAGCAGTACTTC. It is translated as CAWSEGNGNEQYF.